The rows below give T cell receptor beta chains drawn from one sample of a study of CD8+ T cells in alopecia areata. Generated by immunoSEQ multiplex PCR, the TCRdb table keeps only in-frame clones and is missing some. Altogether about 270,000 clones are present, approximately 60% being singletons, with the ten largest covering around 0.92%. Here the sequenced sample was CD4+ T cells sorted from blood, taken at week 52, from a patient treated with tofacitinib. The receptors here all came from a human donor with alopecia areata. The CDR3 runs from the conserved cysteine through the conserved F or W. The D gene is left open where the match is weak. Not every row has a clone size; where given, it reads once, few, many or a size class.

d_gene: .
abundance: .
j_gene: TRBJ2-5
v_gene: TRBV29-1
CDR3nt: TGCAGCGTTGTCGGCGGGGTGGAGACCCAGTACTTC
CDR3aa: CSVVGGVETQYF

d_gene: TRBD2
abundance: few
j_gene: TRBJ2-3
v_gene: TRBV5-6
CDR3nt: TGTGCCAGCAGCTTGCGGCGGGGGGGCGATTATACGCAGTATTTT
CDR3aa: CASSLRRGGDYTQYF

d_gene: .
abundance: .
j_gene: TRBJ2-6
v_gene: TRBV9
CDR3nt: TGTGCCAGCAGCGTTAGGGTCTCTGGGGCCAACGTCCTGACTTTC
CDR3aa: CASSVRVSGANVLTF

d_gene: TRBD1
abundance: once
j_gene: TRBJ1-6
v_gene: TRBV27
CDR3nt: TGTGCCAGCAGTCTCGACAGGGGCCTCTATAATTCACCCCTCCACTTT
CDR3aa: CASSLDRGLYNSPLHF

d_gene: .
abundance: few
j_gene: TRBJ1-2
v_gene: TRBV2
CDR3nt: TGTGCCAGCAGCCCGGGCAGAACCCCTGGCTATGGCTACACCTTC
CDR3aa: CASSPGRTPGYGYTF

d_gene: .
abundance: .
j_gene: TRBJ1-6
v_gene: TRBV7-6
CDR3nt: TGTGCCAGCAGCTTACAGGACAGACCTTCACCCCTCCACTTT
CDR3aa: CASSLQDRPSPLHF

d_gene: TRBD2
abundance: .
j_gene: TRBJ2-3
v_gene: TRBV7-9
CDR3nt: TGTGCCAGCAGCTTAGCGGCTGCGGGGGATAGTAAGAAGTATTTT
CDR3aa: CASSLAAAGDSKKYF

d_gene: .
abundance: .
j_gene: TRBJ2-7
v_gene: TRBV5-1
CDR3nt: TGCGCCAGCAGCTTGGTGGCGGAGGGAAACGAGCAGTACTTC
CDR3aa: CASSLVAEGNEQYF

d_gene: .
abundance: .
j_gene: TRBJ2-7
v_gene: TRBV29-1
CDR3nt: TGCAGCGTTGGGGAATACGAGCAGTACTTC
CDR3aa: CSVGEYEQYF

d_gene: .
abundance: .
j_gene: TRBJ2-7
v_gene: TRBV2
CDR3nt: TGTGCCAGCAGGGATGGGGTCCGCCACGAGCAGTACTTC
CDR3aa: CASRDGVRHEQYF

d_gene: .
abundance: few
j_gene: TRBJ1-5
v_gene: TRBV7-9
CDR3nt: TGTGCCAGCAGCTTACATCGGGATCAGCCCCAGCATTTT
CDR3aa: CASSLHRDQPQHF

d_gene: .
abundance: .
j_gene: TRBJ2-1
v_gene: TRBV30
CDR3nt: TGTGCCTGGAGCCGAGGCCCCTATGAGCAGTTCTTC
CDR3aa: CAWSRGPYEQFF

d_gene: TRBD2
abundance: .
j_gene: TRBJ2-5
v_gene: TRBV7-9
CDR3nt: TGTGCCAGCAGCCCCATTAGCGGGGCAGGGGAGACCCAGTACTTC
CDR3aa: CASSPISGAGETQYF

d_gene: .
abundance: few
j_gene: TRBJ2-7
v_gene: TRBV19
CDR3nt: TGTGCCAGTAGTATAAGGACCGGGGCCCCAGGCTACGAGCAGTACTTC
CDR3aa: CASSIRTGAPGYEQYF

d_gene: .
abundance: .
j_gene: TRBJ1-2
v_gene: TRBV5-1
CDR3nt: TGCGCCAGCAGCTTGGGTACGGAGGATGGCTACACCTTC
CDR3aa: CASSLGTEDGYTF

d_gene: .
abundance: .
j_gene: TRBJ1-2
v_gene: TRBV18
CDR3nt: TGTGCCAGCTCACCATCTCCAGCCCCTTCTAACTATGGCTACACCTTC
CDR3aa: CASSPSPAPSNYGYTF

d_gene: .
abundance: .
j_gene: TRBJ2-1
v_gene: TRBV30
CDR3nt: TGTGCCTGGGACCAGGGGGGTGAGCAGTTCTTC
CDR3aa: CAWDQGGEQFF

d_gene: TRBD2
abundance: .
j_gene: TRBJ2-5
v_gene: TRBV4-2
CDR3nt: TGTGCCAGCAGCCAAGATTTTGCGGGGGGAGATCAAGAGACCCAGTACTTC
CDR3aa: CASSQDFAGGDQETQYF

d_gene: .
abundance: .
j_gene: TRBJ2-3
v_gene: TRBV4-1
CDR3nt: TGCGCCAGCAGCCAAGGTCTGCGGGCCGATACGCAGTATTTT
CDR3aa: CASSQGLRADTQYF

d_gene: .
abundance: .
j_gene: TRBJ1-5
v_gene: TRBV30
CDR3nt: TGTGCCTCTTCGGGAGCAGGGACGAATCAGCCCCAGCATTTT
CDR3aa: CASSGAGTNQPQHF

d_gene: .
abundance: .
j_gene: TRBJ2-2
v_gene: TRBV9
CDR3nt: TGTGCCAGCACCGATAACACCGGGGAGCTGTTTTTT
CDR3aa: CASTDNTGELFF

d_gene: .
abundance: .
j_gene: TRBJ2-2
v_gene: TRBV7-9
CDR3nt: TGTGCCAGCAGCCTCAGCTCGAACACCGGGGAGCTGTTTTTT
CDR3aa: CASSLSSNTGELFF

d_gene: .
abundance: .
j_gene: TRBJ1-5
v_gene: TRBV30
CDR3nt: TGTGCCTGGAACGGGCCCGCTAGTCAGCCCCAGCATTTT
CDR3aa: CAWNGPASQPQHF

d_gene: TRBD1
abundance: .
j_gene: TRBJ1-2
v_gene: TRBV4-1
CDR3nt: TGCGCCAGCAGCCCGGGCCTTACCGGGACAGGGGAAAATGGCTACACCTTC
CDR3aa: CASSPGLTGTGENGYTF

d_gene: .
abundance: .
j_gene: TRBJ2-2
v_gene: TRBV5-1
CDR3nt: TGCGCCAGCAGCCCCGGAACGGCGAACACCGGGGAGCTGTTTTTT
CDR3aa: CASSPGTANTGELFF

d_gene: .
abundance: .
j_gene: TRBJ2-5
v_gene: TRBV18
CDR3nt: TGTGCCAGCTCACCACCTTCACGGAACCAAGAGACCCAGTACTTC
CDR3aa: CASSPPSRNQETQYF

d_gene: .
abundance: few
j_gene: TRBJ1-1
v_gene: TRBV5-1
CDR3nt: TGCGCCAGCAGCCCCCTGGTGGGGCACACTGAAGCTTTCTTT
CDR3aa: CASSPLVGHTEAFF

d_gene: .
abundance: .
j_gene: TRBJ2-2
v_gene: TRBV9
CDR3nt: TGTGCCAGCAGCGTAGGGGCTGGTGGGGAGCTGTTTTTT
CDR3aa: CASSVGAGGELFF

d_gene: .
abundance: .
j_gene: TRBJ2-2
v_gene: TRBV6-5
CDR3nt: TGTGCCAGCGCCGAGGTCCCGAACACCGGGGAGCTGTTTTTT
CDR3aa: CASAEVPNTGELFF

d_gene: TRBD1
abundance: .
j_gene: TRBJ2-1
v_gene: TRBV5-1
CDR3nt: TGCGCCAGCAGCTTGCCGGGGACAGGAAATAACAATGAGCAGTTCTTC
CDR3aa: CASSLPGTGNNNEQFF

d_gene: .
abundance: .
j_gene: TRBJ1-2
v_gene: TRBV6-5
CDR3nt: TGTGCCAGCAGTGTGGGGCCGGTTGAGGGCTACACCTTC
CDR3aa: CASSVGPVEGYTF

d_gene: .
abundance: .
j_gene: TRBJ2-1
v_gene: TRBV13
CDR3nt: TGTGCCAGCAGCTTGGACCTATACAACAATGAGCAGTTCTTC
CDR3aa: CASSLDLYNNEQFF

d_gene: TRBD1
abundance: .
j_gene: TRBJ1-5
v_gene: TRBV27
CDR3nt: TGTGCCAGCAGTGGACCTCAGGGGGGCAATCAGCCCCAGCATTTT
CDR3aa: CASSGPQGGNQPQHF

d_gene: .
abundance: .
j_gene: TRBJ2-2
v_gene: TRBV7-2
CDR3nt: TGTGCCAGCAGCTTAGGGGGTTCAGCCGGGGAGCTGTTTTTT
CDR3aa: CASSLGGSAGELFF

d_gene: .
abundance: few
j_gene: TRBJ1-1
v_gene: TRBV19
CDR3nt: TGTGCCAGTAGTACACCCACTATGAACACTGAAGCTTTCTTT
CDR3aa: CASSTPTMNTEAFF

d_gene: .
abundance: .
j_gene: TRBJ1-4
v_gene: TRBV5-1
CDR3nt: TGCGCCAGCAGCTTGACTTCGTCGGGCGAAAAACTGTTTTTT
CDR3aa: CASSLTSSGEKLFF

d_gene: TRBD2
abundance: few
j_gene: TRBJ2-7
v_gene: TRBV15
CDR3nt: TGTGCCACCACCAAACTAGCGGATTCCTACGAGCAGTACTTC
CDR3aa: CATTKLADSYEQYF

d_gene: TRBD2
abundance: .
j_gene: TRBJ2-5
v_gene: TRBV4-2
CDR3nt: TGTGCCAGCAGCGCAGGGACTAGCGGGGGGGAAGAGACCCAGTACTTC
CDR3aa: CASSAGTSGGEETQYF

d_gene: .
abundance: .
j_gene: TRBJ1-5
v_gene: TRBV5-6
CDR3nt: TGTGCCAGCAGCTTGGGGAGACCCGGTTGGGATCAGCCCCAGCATTTT
CDR3aa: CASSLGRPGWDQPQHF

d_gene: .
abundance: .
j_gene: TRBJ1-2
v_gene: TRBV29-1
CDR3nt: TGCAGCGTACGTTACGGGAGTGGCTACACCTTC
CDR3aa: CSVRYGSGYTF

d_gene: TRBD2
abundance: .
j_gene: TRBJ2-5
v_gene: TRBV29-1
CDR3nt: TGCAGCACTAGCGGGGTGGGGCAGACCCAGTACTTC
CDR3aa: CSTSGVGQTQYF

d_gene: .
abundance: few
j_gene: TRBJ2-1
v_gene: TRBV7-2
CDR3nt: TGTGCCAGCAGCTTCGCCAGCTACGGTGAGCAGTTCTTC
CDR3aa: CASSFASYGEQFF

d_gene: .
abundance: .
j_gene: TRBJ2-7
v_gene: TRBV5-4
CDR3nt: TGTGCCAGCAGCTCGGGTCCACAGGCCGACTACGAGCAGTACTTC
CDR3aa: CASSSGPQADYEQYF

d_gene: .
abundance: .
j_gene: TRBJ2-2
v_gene: TRBV15
CDR3nt: TGTGCCACCAGCAGAGATATGGCTAAAGGCGGGGAGCTGTTTTTT
CDR3aa: CATSRDMAKGGELFF

d_gene: .
abundance: .
j_gene: TRBJ1-1
v_gene: TRBV14
CDR3nt: TGTGCCAGCAGCCAAGGATGGAACACTGAAGCTTTCTTT
CDR3aa: CASSQGWNTEAFF